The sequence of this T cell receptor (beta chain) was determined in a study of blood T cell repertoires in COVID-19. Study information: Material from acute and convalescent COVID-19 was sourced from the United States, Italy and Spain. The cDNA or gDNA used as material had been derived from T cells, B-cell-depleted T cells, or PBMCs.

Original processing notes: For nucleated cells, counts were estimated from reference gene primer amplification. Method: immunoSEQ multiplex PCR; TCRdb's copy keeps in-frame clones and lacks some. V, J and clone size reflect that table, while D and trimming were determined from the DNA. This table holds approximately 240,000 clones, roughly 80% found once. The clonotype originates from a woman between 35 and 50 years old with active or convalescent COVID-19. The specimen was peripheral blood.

The CDR3 spells CASSRSTLAGGPPFTDTQYF. The CDR3 DNA reads TGCGCCAGCAGTCGATCTACACTAGCGGGGGGGCCGCCTTTCACAGATACGCAGTATTTT. The rearrangement uses TRBV23-1 and TRBJ2-3; 13 positions match TRBD2. TRBV23-1 is designated an ORF whose function remains uncertain. The junction had 15 bases not matched to a gene; V was cut back by 4 bases and J by 2 bases. The CDR3 extends over 20 amino acids.